This is a list of T cell receptor beta chains from one sample in a study of technical replicates of blood from a handful of donors. Clones were sequenced by immunoSEQ multiplex PCR, and TCRdb holds only the in-frame ones, with some missing. The table has about 66,000 clones, roughly 90% seen once. The sequencing input was PBMCs. Receptors were obtained from a human donor in good health. Some clones in this sample may be carry-over from other donors' samples. Each CDR3 is given with its conserved first and last residue. A D gene is named only where the DNA matches it firmly. Clone sizes are given selectively: once, few, many, or a class where the clone is expanded.

CASSLAGGSYEQYF TGTGCCAGCAGCTTAGCGGGAGGGTCCTACGAGCAGTACTTC - 14 TRBJ2-7 TRBD2 TRBV7-3
CASSGTGGSTGELFF TGTGCCAGCAGTGGAACGGGAGGGTCCACCGGGGAGCTGTTTTTT - 15 TRBJ2-2 TRBD2 TRBV6-1
CASSPVGAGGWRDTQYF TGTGCCAGCAGCCCCGTAGGAGCGGGGGGTTGGCGAGATACGCAGTATTTT once 17 TRBJ2-3 TRBD2 TRBV7-2
CASSPQGIQETQYF TGTGCCAGTAGTCCCCAGGGAATCCAAGAGACCCAGTACTTC - 14 TRBJ2-5 - TRBV19
CASRREISSYNSPLHF TGTGCCAGCAGACGGGAGATCAGCTCCTATAATTCACCCCTCCACTTT once 16 TRBJ1-6 - TRBV27
CASSYGRGVGDGYTF TGTGCCAGCAGTTACGGCCGGGGGGTAGGGGATGGCTACACCTTC - 15 TRBJ1-2 - TRBV6-5
CASSPKGQGSNTEAFF TGTGCCAGCTCACCCAAGGGACAGGGGTCGAACACTGAAGCTTTCTTT - 16 TRBJ1-1 TRBD1 TRBV18
CASSVGLGAAYNEQFF TGTGCCAGCAGCGTAGGTTTAGGAGCGGCGTACAATGAGCAGTTCTTC - 16 TRBJ2-1 - TRBV9
CASSQDRTANYEQYF TGCGCCAGCAGCCAAGATCGAACAGCAAACTACGAGCAGTACTTC - 15 TRBJ2-7 - TRBV4-1
CASSLGGTFF TGTGCCAGCAGTTTAGGAGGTACTTTCTTT medium-sized 10 TRBJ1-1 - TRBV27
CASSLIAGAVDTQYF TGCGCCAGCAGCTTGATCGCGGGAGCTGTGGATACGCAGTATTTT - 15 TRBJ2-3 TRBD2 TRBV5-1
CASSLGASNYGYTF TGTGCCAGCAGCTTAGGGGCCTCCAACTATGGCTACACCTTC - 14 TRBJ1-2 - TRBV7-9
CASRGPVETQYF TGTGCCAGCCGAGGGCCAGTGGAGACCCAGTACTTC - 12 TRBJ2-5 - TRBV27
CASSLLRGVNTEAFF TGTGCCAGCAGCTTGCTCAGGGGCGTGAACACTGAAGCTTTCTTT - 15 TRBJ1-1 - TRBV11-2
CSGGRGNEQFF TGCAGCGGGGGAAGGGGAAATGAGCAGTTCTTC - 11 TRBJ2-1 - TRBV29-1
CASSLFEEAEAFF TGTGCCAGCAGCTTGTTCGAAGAGGCTGAAGCTTTCTTT - 13 TRBJ1-1 - TRBV11-1
CSVAGTSGQYEQYF TGCAGCGTTGCCGGGACTAGCGGGCAATACGAGCAGTACTTC - 14 TRBJ2-7 TRBD2 TRBV29-1
CASSSKDSKPNRGETQYF TGCGCCAGCAGCTCTAAAGACAGTAAACCTAATAGGGGGGAGACCCAGTACTTC - 18 TRBJ2-5 - TRBV5-1
CSVGRGSSYNEQFF TGCAGCGTTGGGCGGGGGAGCTCCTACAATGAGCAGTTCTTC - 14 TRBJ2-1 TRBD2 TRBV29-1
CASSQTLGRGAYNEQFF TGCGCCAGCAGCCAGACGCTTGGGAGGGGGGCCTACAATGAGCAGTTCTTC - 17 TRBJ2-1 - TRBV4-3
CASSQVTPGGEQYF TGCGCCAGCAGCCAAGTGACACCCGGAGGGGAGCAGTACTTC - 14 TRBJ2-7 - TRBV4-1
CASSPRWTSYSNQPQHF TGTGCCAGTAGTCCAAGATGGACAAGTTATAGCAATCAGCCCCAGCATTTT - 17 TRBJ1-5 - TRBV19
CSVGGVAGVSYNEQFF TGCAGCGTGGGAGGGGTCGCGGGGGTCTCCTACAATGAGCAGTTCTTC - 16 TRBJ2-1 TRBD2 TRBV29-1
CASSPPRGQDMNTEAFF TGTGCCAGCAGCCCACCCCGTGGACAGGACATGAACACTGAAGCTTTCTTT - 17 TRBJ1-1 TRBD1 TRBV7-9
CASSFGTVSNQPQHF TGTGCCAGCAGCTTCGGGACAGTTAGCAATCAGCCCCAGCATTTT - 15 TRBJ1-5 TRBD1 TRBV5-6
CASSLLVTVKNIQYF TGCGCCAGCAGCCTGTTGGTTACAGTCAAAAACATTCAGTACTTC few 15 TRBJ2-4 - TRBV4-1
CASSQELGQGIYGYTF TGTGCCAGCAGCCAAGAATTAGGACAGGGGATCTATGGCTACACCTTC - 16 TRBJ1-2 TRBD1 TRBV4-2
CAISESTTWDEQFF TGTGCCATCAGTGAGTCTACTACTTGGGATGAGCAGTTCTTC - 14 TRBJ2-1 - TRBV10-3